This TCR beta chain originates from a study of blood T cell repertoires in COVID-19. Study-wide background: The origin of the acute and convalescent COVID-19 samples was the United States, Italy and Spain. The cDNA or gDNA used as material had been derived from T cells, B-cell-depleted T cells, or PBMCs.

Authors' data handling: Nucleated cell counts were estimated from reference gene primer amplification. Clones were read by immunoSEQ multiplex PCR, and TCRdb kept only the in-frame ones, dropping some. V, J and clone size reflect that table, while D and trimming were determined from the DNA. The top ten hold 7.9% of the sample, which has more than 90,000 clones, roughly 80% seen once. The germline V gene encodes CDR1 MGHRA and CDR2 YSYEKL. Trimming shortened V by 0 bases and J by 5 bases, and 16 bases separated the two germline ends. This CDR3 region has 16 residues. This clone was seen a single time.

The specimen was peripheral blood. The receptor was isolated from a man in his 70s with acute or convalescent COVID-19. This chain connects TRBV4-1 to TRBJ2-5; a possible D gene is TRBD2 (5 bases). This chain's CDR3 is CASSQEGRRYSETQYF. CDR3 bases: TGCGCCAGCAGCCAAGAAGGGAGACGGTATTCGGAGACCCAGTACTTC.